The clone carrying this T cell receptor beta chain occurred a few times. Its antigen is unknown. From the reads, TCRdb called clonotypes with MiXCR, one entry per CDR3 protein. The sample contains around 900,000 distinct CDR3 sequences, around 30% of which appear only once. Germline CDR1 DFQATT, CDR2 SNEGSKA (reference sequence). V was pared by 0 bases and J by 2 bases, with 16 bases between. The CDR3 is made up of 16 amino acids. This specimen belongs to a study of T cell repertoires in cytomegalovirus infection. Across the study: Both CMV infection and a matching HLA type were indicated by public TCR beta signatures. Study-level results: The response measured ex vivo was dominated by TCR beta clonotypes (HLA-C-restricted and CMV-specific).

This TCR came from a human donor in good health (CMV status not recorded). Some clones in this sample may be carry-over from other donors' samples. This sample comprised cultured CD8+ T cells from PBMCs, obtained from culture after CMV antigen stimulation. This chain links TRBV20-1 with TRBJ1-2; a possible D gene is TRBD1 (5 bases). In DNA form, the CDR3 reads TGCAGTGCTAGAGATAAGGCAGGGAAGCCGAACTATGGCTACACCTTC. Amino acid sequence: CSARDKAGKPNYGYTF.